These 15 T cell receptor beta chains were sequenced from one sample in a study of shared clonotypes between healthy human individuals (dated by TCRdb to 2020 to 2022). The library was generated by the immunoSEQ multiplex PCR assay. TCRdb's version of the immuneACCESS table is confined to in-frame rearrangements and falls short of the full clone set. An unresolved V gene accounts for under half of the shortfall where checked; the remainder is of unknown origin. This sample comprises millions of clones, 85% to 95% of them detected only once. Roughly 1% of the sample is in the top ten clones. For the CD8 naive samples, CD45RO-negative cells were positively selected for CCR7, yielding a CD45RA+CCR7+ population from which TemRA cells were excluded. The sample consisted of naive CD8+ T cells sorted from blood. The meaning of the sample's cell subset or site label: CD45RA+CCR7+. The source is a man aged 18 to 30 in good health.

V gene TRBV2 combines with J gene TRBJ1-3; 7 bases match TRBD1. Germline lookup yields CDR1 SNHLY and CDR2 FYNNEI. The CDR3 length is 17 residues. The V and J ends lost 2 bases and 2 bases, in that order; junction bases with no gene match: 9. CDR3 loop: CASSETNRGEAGNTIYF. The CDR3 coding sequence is TGTGCCAGCAGTGAAACAAACAGGGGTGAAGCTGGAAACACCATATATTTT.

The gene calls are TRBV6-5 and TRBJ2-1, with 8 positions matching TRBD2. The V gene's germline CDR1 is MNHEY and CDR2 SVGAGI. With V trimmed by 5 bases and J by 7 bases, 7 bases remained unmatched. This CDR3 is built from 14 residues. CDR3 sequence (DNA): TGTGCCAGCAGTCCCGGGGGGGACCAGAATGAGCAGTTCTTC. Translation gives CASSPGGDQNEQFF.

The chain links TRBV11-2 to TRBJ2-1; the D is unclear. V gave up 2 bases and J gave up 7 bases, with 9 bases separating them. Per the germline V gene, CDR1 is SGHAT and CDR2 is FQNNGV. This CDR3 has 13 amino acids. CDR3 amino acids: CASSLSPGNEQFF. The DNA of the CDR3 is TGTGCCAGCAGCTTATCCCCTGGTAATGAGCAGTTCTTC. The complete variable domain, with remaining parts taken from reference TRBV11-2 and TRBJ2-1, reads EAGVAQSPRYKIIEKRQSVAFWCNPISGHATLYWYQQILGQGPKLLIQFQNNGVVDDSQLPKDRFSAERLKGVDSTLKIQPAKLEDSAVYLCASSLSPGNEQFFGPGTRLTVL.

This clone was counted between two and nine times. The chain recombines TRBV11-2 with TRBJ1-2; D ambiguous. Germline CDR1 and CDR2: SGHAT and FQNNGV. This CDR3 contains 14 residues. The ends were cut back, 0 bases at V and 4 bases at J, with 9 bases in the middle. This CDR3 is CASSLDPTTYGYTF. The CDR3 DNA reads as TGTGCCAGCAGCTTAGACCCGACTACCTATGGCTACACCTTC.

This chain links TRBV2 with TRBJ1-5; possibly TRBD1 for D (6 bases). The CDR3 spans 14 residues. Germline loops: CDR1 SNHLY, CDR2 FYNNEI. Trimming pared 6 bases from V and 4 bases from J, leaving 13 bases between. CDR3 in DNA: TGTGCCAGCAGGGAGACAGGTCAAAATCAGCCCCAGCATTTT. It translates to CASRETGQNQPQHF.

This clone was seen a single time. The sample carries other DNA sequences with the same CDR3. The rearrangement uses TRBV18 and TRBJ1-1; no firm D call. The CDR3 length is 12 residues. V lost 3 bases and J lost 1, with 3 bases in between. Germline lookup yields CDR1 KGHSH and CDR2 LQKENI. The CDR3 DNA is TGTGCCAGCTCACCCCAGAACACTGAAGCTTTCTTT. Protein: CASSPQNTEAFF.

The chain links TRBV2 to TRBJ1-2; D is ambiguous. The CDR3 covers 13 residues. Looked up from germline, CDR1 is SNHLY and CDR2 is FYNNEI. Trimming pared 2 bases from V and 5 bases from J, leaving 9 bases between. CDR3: CASSENPVYGYTF. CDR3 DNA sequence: TGTGCCAGCAGTGAAAACCCAGTTTATGGCTACACCTTC.

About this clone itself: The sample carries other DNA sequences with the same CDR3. The CDR3 sequence is CASSIGTGAGETQYF. CDR3 nucleotide sequence: TGTGCCAGTAGTATCGGAACAGGGGCCGGAGAGACCCAGTACTTC. This chain joins TRBV19 and TRBJ2-5; TRBD1 aligns across 7 bases. CDR1 is LNHDA, CDR2 SQIVND, per germline (reference sequence). V gave up 3 bases and J gave up 4 bases; unmatched junction bases: 8. The CDR3 loop spans 15 amino acids. Drawing the rest from reference TRBV19 and TRBJ2-5, the complete variable domain is DGGITQSPKYLFRKEGQNVTLSCEQNLNHDAMYWYRQDPGQGLRLIYYSQIVNDFQKGDIAEGYSVSREKKESFPLTVTSAQKNPTAFYLCASSIGTGAGETQYFGPGTRLLVL.

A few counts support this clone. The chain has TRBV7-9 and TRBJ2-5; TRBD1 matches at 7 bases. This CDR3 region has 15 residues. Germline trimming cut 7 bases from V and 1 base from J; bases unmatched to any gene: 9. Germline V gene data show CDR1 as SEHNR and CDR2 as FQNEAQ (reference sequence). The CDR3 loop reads CASTTPDRSQETQYF. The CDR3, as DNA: TGTGCCAGCACTACCCCGGACAGGAGCCAAGAGACCCAGTACTTC.

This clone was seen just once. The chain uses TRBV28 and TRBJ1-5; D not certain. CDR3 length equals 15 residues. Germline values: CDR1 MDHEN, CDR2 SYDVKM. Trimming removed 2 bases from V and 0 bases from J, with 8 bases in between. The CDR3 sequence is CASSLEAGSNQPQHF. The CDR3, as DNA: TGTGCCAGCAGTTTAGAGGCCGGTAGCAATCAGCCCCAGCATTTT.

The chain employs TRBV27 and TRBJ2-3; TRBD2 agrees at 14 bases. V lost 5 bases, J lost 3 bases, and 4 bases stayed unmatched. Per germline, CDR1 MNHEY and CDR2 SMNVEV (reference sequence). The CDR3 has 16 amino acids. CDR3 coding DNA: TGTGCCAGCAGTCCCGGACTAGCGGGAGGAACAGATACGCAGTATTTT. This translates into CASSPGLAGGTDTQYF.

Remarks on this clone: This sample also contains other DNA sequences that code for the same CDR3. The CDR3 loop reads CASSLAHNEQFF. The CDR3 bases are TGTGCCAGCAGCTTAGCTCACAATGAGCAGTTCTTC. The genes are TRBV7-9 and TRBJ2-1, with D uncertain. The CDR3 runs to 12 residues. V gave up 0 bases and J gave up 5 bases, with 2 bases separating them. Germline V CDR1 and CDR2: SEHNR, FQNEAQ (reference sequence).

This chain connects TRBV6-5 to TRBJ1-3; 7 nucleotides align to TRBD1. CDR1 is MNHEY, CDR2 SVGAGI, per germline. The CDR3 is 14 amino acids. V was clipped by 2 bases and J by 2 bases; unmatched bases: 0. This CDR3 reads CASSYRGPGNTIYF. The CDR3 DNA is TGTGCCAGCAGTTACAGGGGGCCTGGAAACACCATATATTTT.

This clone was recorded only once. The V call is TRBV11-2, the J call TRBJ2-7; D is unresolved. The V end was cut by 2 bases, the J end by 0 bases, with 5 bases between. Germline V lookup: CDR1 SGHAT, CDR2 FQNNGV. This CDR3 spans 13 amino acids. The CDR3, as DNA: TGTGCCAGCAGCTTACCTGCCTCCTACGAGCAGTACTTC. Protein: CASSLPASYEQYF.

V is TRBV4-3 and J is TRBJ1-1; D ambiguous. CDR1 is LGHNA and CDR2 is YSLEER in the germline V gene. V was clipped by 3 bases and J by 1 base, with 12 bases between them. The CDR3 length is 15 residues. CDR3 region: CASSHMPGENTEAFF. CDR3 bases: TGCGCCAGCAGCCACATGCCTGGAGAGAACACTGAAGCTTTCTTT.